This T cell receptor (beta chain) was identified in a study of blood T cell repertoires in COVID-19. The germline V gene encodes CDR1 KGHSY and CDR2 FQNENV. V was clipped by 1 base and J by 4 bases, with 10 bases between them. This CDR3 region has 14 residues. The repertoire was sequenced with immunoSEQ multiplex PCR; TCRdb's copy has only in-frame clones and lacks some. This sample carries about 250,000 clones, around 87% of them seen once, and the ten largest clones take roughly 1.6%. Clinical history reported by participants formed the basis on which cohorts were assigned. Recovered status applied to Cohort 3 donors who had two consecutive negative PCRs. It also applied to those with clearance or with symptom resolution.

The sample taken for sequencing was PBMCs or T cells enriched from blood (not recorded which). The receptor's source is a woman aged 50 to 60 who had recovered from COVID-19. This rearrangement joins TRBV16 to TRBJ1-2; D not resolved. The chain's CDR3 is CASSQFKQPYGYTF. For the CDR3, the DNA is TGTGCCAGCAGCCAATTCAAACAGCCCTATGGCTACACCTTC.